This paragraph covers one T cell receptor (beta chain) sequence. J lost 0 bases, V lost 4 bases, and 8 bases had no gene match. Germline V gene sequence: CDR1 LGHNA, CDR2 YSLEER. The CDR3 runs to 18 residues. TCRdb reprocessed the RT-PCR reads via MiXCR and lists one record per CDR3 protein. Of hundreds of thousands of distinct CDR3 sequences listed, approximately 15% are singletons. Specimen: memory CD4+ T cells from blood. The TCR originated in a female donor in good health, serving as a healthy control. The chain couples TRBV4-3 to TRBJ2-6, with TRBD1 matching over 8 bases. CDR3 region: CASSPWGTGSSGANVLTF. CDR3 DNA sequence: TGCGCCAGCAGCCCGTGGGGGACAGGTTCCTCTGGGGCCAACGTCCTGACTTTC.